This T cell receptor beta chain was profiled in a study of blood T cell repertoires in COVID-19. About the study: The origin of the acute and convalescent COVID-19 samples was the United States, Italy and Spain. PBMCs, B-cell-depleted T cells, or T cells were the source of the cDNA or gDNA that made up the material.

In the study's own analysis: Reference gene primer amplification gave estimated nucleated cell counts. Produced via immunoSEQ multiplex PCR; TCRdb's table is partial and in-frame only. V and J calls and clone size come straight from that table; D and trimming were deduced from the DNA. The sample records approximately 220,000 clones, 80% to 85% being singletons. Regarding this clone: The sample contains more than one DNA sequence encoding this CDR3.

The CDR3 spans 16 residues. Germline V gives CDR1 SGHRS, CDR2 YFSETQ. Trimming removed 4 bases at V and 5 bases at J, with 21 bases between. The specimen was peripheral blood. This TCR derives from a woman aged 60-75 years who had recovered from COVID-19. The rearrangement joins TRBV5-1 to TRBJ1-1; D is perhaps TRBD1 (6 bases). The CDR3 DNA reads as TGCGCCAGCAGCCCAGGGACGGGGGGCGCAGGAACTGAAGCTTTCTTT. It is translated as CASSPGTGGAGTEAFF. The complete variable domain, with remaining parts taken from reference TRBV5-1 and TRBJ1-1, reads KAGVTQTPRYLIKTRGQQVTLSCSPISGHRSVSWYQQTPGQGLQFLFEYFSETQRNKGNFPGRFSGRQFSNSRSEMNVSTLELGDSALYLCASSPGTGGAGTEAFFGQGTRLTVV.